Sequencing of this T cell receptor beta chain was carried out in a study of blood T cells in healthy people across ages. This clonotype was seen a handful of times. Germline assignment: CDR1 DFQATT and CDR2 SNEGSKA (reference sequence). Losses at the gene ends were 6 bases for V and 6 bases for J; bases not matched to a gene: 9. The CDR3 is made up of 14 amino acids. Primed by a sample-barcoded 5' primer and a J-beta primer mix, a second PCR proceeded for roughly 6 to 12 cycles. TCRdb re-derived calls from the 5' RACE reads in MiXCR, one entry per CDR3 protein. The data show 550,000 to 700,000 distinct CDR3 sequences, 25% to 30% seen once.

This clonotype was sampled from a woman aged 70 to 79 in good health. The sample consisted of blood. This chain uses TRBV20-1 with TRBJ2-1, with 9 bases lining up with TRBD2. CDR3 bases: TGCAGTGCCGAAGGACTAGCGACCTTCAATGAGCAGTTCTTC. Translation: CSAEGLATFNEQFF.